The rows below give T cell receptor beta chains drawn from one sample of a study of CD8+ T cells in alopecia areata. Profiling relied on immunoSEQ multiplex PCR, and the TCRdb table lists in-frame clones only, not all of them. The sample consists of approximately 99,000 clones, 55% to 75% of them appearing once. Source material: CD8+ T cells sorted from blood. The receptor set was obtained from a human donor in good health. CDR3s leave out the opening cysteine and the closing phenylalanine or tryptophan. D genes are given only for firm matches.

>TRBV9|TRBJ2-3|.|12
ASSEGTAYDTQY
>TRBV9|TRBJ2-1|.|10
ASSVGVDEQF
>TRBV25-1|TRBJ2-7|TRBD1|14
ASSEHLGQGTHEQY
>TRBV29-1|TRBJ1-2|.|11
SVEGVSNYGYT
>TRBV2|TRBJ2-3|.|13
ASSEGRGRTDTQY
>TRBV5-6|TRBJ2-3|.|13
ASSFSTSITDTQY
>TRBV13|TRBJ2-1|TRBD1|15
ASSLVSPGQGTDEQF
>TRBV2|TRBJ2-2|.|12
ASSGGAYTGELF
>TRBV7-2|TRBJ2-1|TRBD2|13
ASSYQRGKNNEQF
>TRBV15|TRBJ2-2|.|16
ATSPEWGGGENTGELF
>TRBV29-1|TRBJ2-4|.|13
SVERQRLAKNIQY
>TRBV11-2|TRBJ2-3|.|13
ASSLAQVWGDTQY
>TRBV5-1|TRBJ2-2|.|15
ASSLDDAGTNTGELF
>TRBV5-4|TRBJ2-3|.|11
ASSLGPLDTQY
>TRBV15|TRBJ1-2|.|11
ATSRDQTDGYT
>TRBV29-1|TRBJ1-3|.|12
SVVLGISGNTIY
>TRBV7-9|TRBJ2-7|.|15
ASSLVMLTPSSYEQY
>TRBV15|TRBJ1-2|TRBD1|13
ATSLDRGSNYGYT
>TRBV4-2|TRBJ2-3|.|11
ASSDSRPDTQY
>TRBV5-6|TRBJ2-5|.|12
ATLGGEGLETQY
>TRBV5-4|TRBJ2-1|TRBD2|13
ASSLLISGGARQF
>TRBV6-5|TRBJ1-2|.|11
ASDNRGAYGYT
>TRBV19|TRBJ1-6|.|14
ASSIGRSSYNSPLH
>TRBV7-9|TRBJ1-2|.|14
ASSLVSRQSLYGYT
>TRBV29-1|TRBJ2-1|.|12
SIWTTSSYNEQF
>TRBV19|TRBJ2-5|TRBD1|13
ASSVRDSLQETQY
>TRBV29-1|TRBJ2-1|.|13
SVVAAGSYYNEQF
>TRBV29-1|TRBJ2-4|.|12
SVLDAFGKNIQY
>TRBV7-8|TRBJ2-4|.|13
ASSEWGHPKNIQY
>TRBV9|TRBJ2-5|TRBD1|12
ASSRRQGPETQY
>TRBV4-2|TRBJ2-7|.|13
ASSQLRDGMYEQY
>TRBV7-7|TRBJ2-5|.|14
ASSLRNRDPIETQY
>TRBV15|TRBJ2-5|.|13
ATSRESDDQETQY
>TRBV6-4|TRBJ2-1|TRBD2|13
ASSETSGGPNEQF
>TRBV28|TRBJ2-5|.|12
ASSWGPERETQY
>TRBV4-1|TRBJ1-2|TRBD1|13
ASSQVLGQDYGYT
>TRBV13|TRBJ2-3|.|10
ASSPYTDTQY
>TRBV30|TRBJ2-7|.|10
AWSVGHYEQY
>TRBV30|TRBJ1-6|TRBD1|14
AWSDTGAVGNSPLH
>TRBV20-1|TRBJ1-2|.|9
SAHPHYGYT
>TRBV13|TRBJ1-6|.|15
ASSLGQGDSKNSPLH
>TRBV28|TRBJ1-2|.|15
ASSLYPGARLGYGYT
>TRBV25-1|TRBJ2-5|.|13
ASSPGGGGPETQY
>TRBV19|TRBJ2-4|.|13
ASSKPTVDKNIQY
>TRBV5-1|TRBJ1-1|TRBD1|14
ASSDRGVPPYTEAF
>TRBV4-1|TRBJ1-2|.|14
ASSQDATGAGAGYT
>TRBV4-3|TRBJ1-2|.|12
ASSQATGNYGYT
>TRBV4-3|TRBJ1-2|.|13
ASSQEGSQIYGYT
>TRBV30|TRBJ1-2|.|12
AWSSPWGTYGYT
>TRBV5-6|TRBJ2-1|TRBD2|12
AGGTSGDYNEQF
>TRBV29-1|TRBJ1-2|.|9
SVEQGHGYT